This T cell receptor beta chain was captured by sequencing in a study of blood T cell repertoires in COVID-19. Background on the study: Material from acute and convalescent COVID-19 was sourced from the United States, Italy and Spain. The analysed material was cDNA or gDNA that came from T cells, B-cell-depleted T cells, or PBMCs.

The CDR3 extends over 14 amino acids. V was cut by 3 bases and J by 1 base, with 8 bases left in between. CDR1 is LNHDA, CDR2 SQIVND, per germline (reference sequence). The method was immunoSEQ multiplex PCR; TCRdb's version includes in-frame clones alone and lacks a portion of them. The table records 170,000 or so clones, roughly nine tenths of them present only once. This clonotype was sampled from a man over 45 with acute or convalescent COVID-19. The genes are TRBV19 and TRBJ2-3; possible D gene TRBD1, 6 bases. Sequenced sample: peripheral blood. The CDR3 sequence is CASSMYRGTDTQYF. The CDR3 DNA is TGTGCCAGTAGTATGTACAGGGGCACAGATACGCAGTATTTT.